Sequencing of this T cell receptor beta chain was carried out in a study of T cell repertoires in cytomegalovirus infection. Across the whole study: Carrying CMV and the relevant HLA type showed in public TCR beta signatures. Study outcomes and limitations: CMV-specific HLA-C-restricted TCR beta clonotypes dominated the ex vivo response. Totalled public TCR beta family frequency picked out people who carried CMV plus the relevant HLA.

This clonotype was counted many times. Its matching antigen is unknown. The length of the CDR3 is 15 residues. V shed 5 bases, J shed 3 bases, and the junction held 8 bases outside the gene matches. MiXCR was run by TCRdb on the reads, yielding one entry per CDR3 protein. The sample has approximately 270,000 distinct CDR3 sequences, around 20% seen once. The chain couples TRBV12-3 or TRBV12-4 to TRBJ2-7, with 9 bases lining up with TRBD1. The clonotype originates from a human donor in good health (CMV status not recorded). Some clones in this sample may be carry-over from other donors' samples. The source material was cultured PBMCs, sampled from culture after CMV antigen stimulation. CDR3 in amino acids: CASSLRPGQGYEQYF. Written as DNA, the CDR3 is TGTGCCAGCAGTCTTAGGCCGGGACAGGGCTACGAGCAGTACTTC.